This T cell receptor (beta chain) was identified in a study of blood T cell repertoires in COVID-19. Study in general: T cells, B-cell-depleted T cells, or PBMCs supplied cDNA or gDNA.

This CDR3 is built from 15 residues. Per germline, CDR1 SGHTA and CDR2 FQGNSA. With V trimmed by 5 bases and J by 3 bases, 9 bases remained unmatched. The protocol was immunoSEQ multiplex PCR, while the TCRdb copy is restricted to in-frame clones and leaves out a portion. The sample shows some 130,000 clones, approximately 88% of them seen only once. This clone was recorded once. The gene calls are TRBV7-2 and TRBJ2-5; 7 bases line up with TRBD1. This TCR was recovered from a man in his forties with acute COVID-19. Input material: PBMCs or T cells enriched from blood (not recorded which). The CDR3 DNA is TGTGCCAGCAGCAGCCAGGGACAGACCGAAGAGACCCAGTACTTC. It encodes CASSSQGQTEETQYF.